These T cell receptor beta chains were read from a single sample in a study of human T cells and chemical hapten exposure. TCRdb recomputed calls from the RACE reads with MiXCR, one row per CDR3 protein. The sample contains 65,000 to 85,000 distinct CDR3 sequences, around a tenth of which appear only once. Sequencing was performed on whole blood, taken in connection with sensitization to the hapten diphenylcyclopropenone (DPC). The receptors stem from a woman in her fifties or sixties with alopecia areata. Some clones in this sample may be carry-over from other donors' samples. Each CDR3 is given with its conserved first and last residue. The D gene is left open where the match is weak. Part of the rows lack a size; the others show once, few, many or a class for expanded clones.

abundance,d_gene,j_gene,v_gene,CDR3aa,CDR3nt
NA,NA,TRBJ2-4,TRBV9,CASSVEQGEIQYF,TGTGCCAGCAGCGTAGAGCAAGGGGAGATTCAGTACTTC
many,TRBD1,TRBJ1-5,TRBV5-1,CASSSTGDHNQPQHF,TGCGCCAGCAGCTCCACAGGGGACCACAATCAGCCCCAGCATTTT
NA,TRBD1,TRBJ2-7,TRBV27,CASSLSETGNYEQYF,TGTGCCAGCAGTTTATCGGAGACAGGGAATTACGAGCAGTACTTC
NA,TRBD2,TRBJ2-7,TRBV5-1,CASSRGVVYEQYF,TGCGCCAGCAGCCGGGGGGTTGTTTACGAGCAGTACTTC
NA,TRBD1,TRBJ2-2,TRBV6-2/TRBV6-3,CASRRQGANTGELFF,TGTGCCAGCAGGCGACAGGGGGCGAACACCGGGGAGCTGTTTTTT
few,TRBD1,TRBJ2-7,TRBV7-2,CASSPGQGNFGEQYF,TGTGCCAGCAGCCCTGGACAGGGAAATTTTGGCGAGCAGTACTTC
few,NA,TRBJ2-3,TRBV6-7,CAIVAEAPSTDTQYF,TGTGCCATCGTAGCAGAAGCACCTAGCACAGATACGCAGTATTTT
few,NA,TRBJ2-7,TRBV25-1,CASRKQGNSNEQYF,TGTGCCAGCAGAAAACAGGGAAATAGTAACGAGCAGTACTTC
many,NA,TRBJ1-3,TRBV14,CASSQNWVPGNTIYF,TGTGCCAGCAGCCAAAATTGGGTACCTGGAAACACCATATATTTT
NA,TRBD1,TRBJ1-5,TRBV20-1,CSAKGLGTDNQPQHF,TGCAGTGCAAAGGGCTTAGGGACAGACAATCAGCCCCAGCATTTT
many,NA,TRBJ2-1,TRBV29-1,CSVYPANEQFF,TGCAGCGTCTACCCGGCGAATGAGCAGTTCTTC
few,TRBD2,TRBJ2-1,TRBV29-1,CSVRRLAETRNEQFF,TGCAGCGTTCGAAGACTAGCGGAAACTCGAAATGAGCAGTTCTTC
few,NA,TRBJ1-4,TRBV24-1,CATSDSTGINEKLFF,TGTGCCACCAGTGATAGCACAGGGATTAATGAAAAACTGTTTTTT
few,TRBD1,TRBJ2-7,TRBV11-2,CASSLDGGRGYEQYF,TGTGCCAGCAGCTTAGATGGGGGCAGGGGGTACGAGCAGTACTTC
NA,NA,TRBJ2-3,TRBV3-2,CASSQAGENPRPDTQYF,TGTGCCAGCAGCCAGGCAGGGGAAAACCCCCGGCCAGATACGCAGTATTTT
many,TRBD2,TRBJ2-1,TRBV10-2,CASAGLAGGTEQFF,TGCGCCAGCGCGGGACTAGCGGGAGGGACTGAGCAGTTCTTC
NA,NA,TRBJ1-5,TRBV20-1,CSARDPARVGGQPQHF,TGCAGTGCTAGAGATCCCGCCAGGGTAGGAGGACAGCCCCAGCATTTT
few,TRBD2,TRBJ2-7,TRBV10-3,CAISSSGYEQYF,TGTGCCATCAGCTCTAGCGGCTACGAGCAGTACTTC
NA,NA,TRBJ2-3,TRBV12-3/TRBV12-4,CASSEGNTQYF,TGTGCCAGCAGTGAGGGGAACACGCAGTATTTT
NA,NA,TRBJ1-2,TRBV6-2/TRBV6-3,CASSPDSWHGYTF,TGTGCCAGCAGCCCGGACAGTTGGCATGGCTACACCTTC
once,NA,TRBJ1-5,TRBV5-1,CASIPDNPMNQPQHF,TGCGCCAGCATCCCGGACAACCCGATGAATCAGCCCCAGCATTTT
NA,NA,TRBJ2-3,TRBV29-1,CSVEEGQAGVF,TGCAGCGTTGAAGAAGGGCAGGCTGGGGTCTTT
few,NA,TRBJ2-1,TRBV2,CASEVSSYNEQFF,TGTGCCTCGGAGGTTAGCTCCTACAATGAGCAGTTCTTC
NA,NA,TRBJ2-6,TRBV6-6,CASRPQGSGANVLTF,TGTGCCAGCAGACCACAGGGCTCTGGGGCCAACGTCCTGACTTTC
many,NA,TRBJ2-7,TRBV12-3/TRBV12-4,CASSGPLYEQYF,TGTGCCAGCAGTGGACCACTCTACGAGCAGTACTTC
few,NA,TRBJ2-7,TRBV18,CASSPPLPYEQYF,TGTGCCAGCTCACCCCCGCTGCCGTACGAGCAGTACTTC
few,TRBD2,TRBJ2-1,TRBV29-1,CSAPSGSTYNEQFF,TGCAGCGCCCCTAGCGGGAGTACCTACAATGAGCAGTTCTTC
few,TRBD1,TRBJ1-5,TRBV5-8,CASSSTLTGRSNQPQHF,TGTGCCAGCAGCTCTACGCTGACAGGGAGAAGCAATCAGCCCCAGCATTTT
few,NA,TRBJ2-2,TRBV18,CASSGQTNTGELFF,TGTGCCAGCTCCGGACAGACGAACACCGGGGAGCTGTTTTTT
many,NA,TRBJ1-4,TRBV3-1,CASSQQRPRGNEKLFF,TGTGCCAGCAGCCAACAGCGGCCCAGGGGTAATGAAAAACTGTTTTTT
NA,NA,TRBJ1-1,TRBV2,CASSEGGNLAFF,TGTGCCAGCAGTGAAGGGGGGAATCTGGCTTTCTTT
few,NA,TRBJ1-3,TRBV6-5,CASSAAGLPGSGNTIYF,TGTGCCAGCAGTGCCGCTGGACTTCCCGGCTCTGGAAACACCATATATTTT
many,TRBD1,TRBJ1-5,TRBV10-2,CASSESGGDRYQPQHF,TGCGCCAGCAGTGAGTCGGGTGGGGACAGGTATCAGCCCCAGCATTTT
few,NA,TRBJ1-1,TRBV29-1,CSVKPLRDNTEAFF,TGCAGCGTTAAACCGCTGAGGGATAACACTGAAGCTTTCTTT
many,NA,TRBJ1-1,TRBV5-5,CASSGDSTEAFF,TGTGCCAGCAGCGGCGACAGTACTGAAGCTTTCTTT
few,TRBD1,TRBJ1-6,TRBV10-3,CAISDRQGFDSPLHF,TGTGCCATCAGTGACAGACAGGGATTTGATTCACCCCTCCACTTT
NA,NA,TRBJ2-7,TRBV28,CASPAPGNFEQYF,TGTGCCAGCCCGGCGCCAGGGAATTTCGAGCAGTACTTC
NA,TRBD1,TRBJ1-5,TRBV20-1,CSAEQGANQPQHF,TGCAGTGCTGAACAGGGGGCGAATCAGCCCCAGCATTTT